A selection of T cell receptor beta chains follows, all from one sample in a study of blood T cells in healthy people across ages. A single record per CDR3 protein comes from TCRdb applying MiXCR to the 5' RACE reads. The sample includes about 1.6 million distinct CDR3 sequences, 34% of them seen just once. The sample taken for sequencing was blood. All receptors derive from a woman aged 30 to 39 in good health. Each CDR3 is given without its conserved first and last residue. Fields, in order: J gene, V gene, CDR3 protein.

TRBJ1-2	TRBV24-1	ATSDQGNLNYGYT
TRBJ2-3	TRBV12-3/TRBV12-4	ASSLLAPGTGGTDTQY
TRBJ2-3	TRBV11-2	ANSLGVGQGSDTQY
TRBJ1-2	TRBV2	ASRQTGDLGYT
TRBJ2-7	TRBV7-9	ASSLGGERYEQY
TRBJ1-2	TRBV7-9	ASSLAAETVGYT
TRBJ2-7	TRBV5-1	ASSSTNYEQY
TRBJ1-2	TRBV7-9	ASSLMVPEGGYT
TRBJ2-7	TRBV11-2	ASSLAFLGTGNDEQY
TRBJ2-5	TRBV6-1	ASSATIELNKLKETQY
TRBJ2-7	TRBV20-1	SARDSLEGWGEQY
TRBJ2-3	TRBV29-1	SVEALPRDTQY
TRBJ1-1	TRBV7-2	ASSLAPGGYTEAF
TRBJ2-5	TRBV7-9	ASSLPGVGQGRETQY
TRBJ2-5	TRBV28	ASSLRPRRVHETQY
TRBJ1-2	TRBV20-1	SAYAGQGSYGYT
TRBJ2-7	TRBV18	ASSTRTSGISYEQY
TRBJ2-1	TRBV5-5	ACSFRLAGGYNEQF
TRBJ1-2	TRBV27	ASSLSRGSGYT
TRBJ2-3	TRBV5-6	ASSWGLSTDTQY
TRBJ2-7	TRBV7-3	ASSPTGRTYEQY
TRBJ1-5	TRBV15	ATSAGGASGNQPQH
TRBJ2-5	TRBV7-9	ASSSGTSTQY
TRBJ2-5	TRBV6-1	ASSTLKGEQY
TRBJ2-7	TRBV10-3	AISESNGRRRSYEQY
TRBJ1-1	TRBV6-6	ASSPPAGRGTEAF
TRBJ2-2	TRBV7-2	ASSLDRLNTGELF
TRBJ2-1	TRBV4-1	ASSRQLAYNEQF
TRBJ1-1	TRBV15	ATSRVLVAGQGAGGTEAF
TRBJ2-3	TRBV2	ASRQAGNTDTQY
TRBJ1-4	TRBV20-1	SAPRGGSGNEKLF
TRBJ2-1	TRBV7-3	ASNLGLVYNEQF
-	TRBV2	ASSGERGGYEQY
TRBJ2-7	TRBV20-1	SALGHEQY
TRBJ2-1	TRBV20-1	SARDVLAGAQYNEQF